A single sample is the source of the 19 T cell receptor beta chains below, sequenced in a study of CD8 T cell repertoires and HIV-1 epitope variants. Method: immunoSEQ multiplex PCR; TCRdb's copy keeps in-frame clones and lacks some. The sample contains 6,000 or so clones, around three fifths of which appear only once. Antigen specificity for these receptors is unknown. Sequenced input: cultured CD8+ T cells derived from PBMCs. The receptors come from a male donor with HIV.

This chain links TRBV27 with TRBJ2-3, with TRBD2 matching 9 bases. CDR1 and CDR2 from the germline V gene are MNHEY and SMNVEV (reference sequence). V lost 5 bases to trimming and J lost 6 bases; unmatched junction nucleotides: 18. CDR3 length: 18 amino acids. DNA for the CDR3: TGTGCCAGCAGTCAGTCCCCTTTGGCGGGAGGGCCCTCGGATACGCAGTATTTT. Protein: CASSQSPLAGGPSDTQYF.

The chain combines TRBV30 with TRBJ2-1; D uncertain. V lost 1 base, J lost 10 bases, and 8 bases lay in between. The CDR3 totals 11 residues. CDR1 and CDR2 (germline): GTSNPN, SVGIG (reference sequence). CDR3 DNA sequence: TGTGCCTGGAGTGGGGCAGCCGAGCAGTTCTTC. Its translation is CAWSGAAEQFF. The full variable domain, in which reference TRBV30 and TRBJ2-1 provide the parts outside the CDR3, is SQTIHQWPATLVQPVGSPLSLECTVEGTSNPNLYWYRQAAGRGLQLLFYSVGIGQISSEVPQNLSASRPQDRQFILSSKKLLLSDSGFYLCAWSGAAEQFFGPGTRLTVL.

The gene calls are TRBV9 and TRBJ1-2; TRBD1 matches 7 bases. The CDR3 totals 14 residues. Trimming took 2 bases from V and 8 from J; bases not matched to a gene: 9. The germline V gene encodes CDR1 SGDLS and CDR2 YYNGEE. CDR3 region: CASSVGTAPGGYTF. The CDR3 region has the DNA TGTGCCAGCAGCGTCGGGACAGCTCCGGGGGGCTACACCTTC. The variable domain in full, completed from reference TRBV9 and TRBJ1-2, reads DSGVTQTPKHLITATGQRVTLRCSPRSGDLSVYWYQQSLDQGLQFLIQYYNGEERAKGNILERFSAQQFPDLHSELNLSSLELGDSALYFCASSVGTAPGGYTFGSGTRLTVV.

This chain joins TRBV28 and TRBJ1-2, with D hard to call. V shed 3 bases and J shed 4 bases, with 12 bases lying between them. CDR1 and CDR2 (germline): MDHEN, SYDVKM. The CDR3 sequence is 14 residues long. The CDR3 coding sequence is TGTGCCAGCAGTTTGACTCGACATATCTATGGCTACACCTTC. It yields the protein CASSLTRHIYGYTF.

CDR3 sequence reads: CASSAAGTANEKLFF. For the CDR3, the DNA is TGTGCCAGCAGCGCGGCCGGGACAGCTAATGAAAAACTGTTTTTT. The V call is TRBV5-4, the J call TRBJ1-4, with 7 bases identical to TRBD1. V lost 4 bases, J lost 3 bases, and 6 bases stayed unmatched. The CDR3 is 15 amino acids. Germline CDR1 SGHNT, CDR2 YYREEE (reference sequence).

This chain connects TRBV5-6 to TRBJ1-2; D possibly corresponds to TRBD1 (6 bases). The germline V gene has CDR1 SGHDT and CDR2 YYEEEE. This CDR3 contains 14 residues. Trimming removed 0 bases at V and 9 bases at J, with 15 bases between. The CDR3 DNA reads as TGTGCCAGCAGCTTGGGGCAGGGGCTGATACGCTACACCTTC. As protein: CASSLGQGLIRYTF.

The V call is TRBV5-1, the J call TRBJ2-2, with TRBD1 identical over 9 bases. V dropped 5 bases and J dropped 5; count of bases not matched to a gene: 10. Per the germline V gene, CDR1 is SGHRS and CDR2 is YFSETQ. The CDR3 length is 16 residues. The CDR3, as DNA: TGCGCCAGCAGAAATCCGGGACAGGGATCTACCGGGGAGCTGTTTTTT. Translated: CASRNPGQGSTGELFF.

V is TRBV4-1 and J is TRBJ1-2; tentatively, D is TRBD1 (6 bases). The CDR3 is 15 amino acids. Trimming left V 1 base short and J 8 bases short, with 17 bases between. Germline V CDR1 and CDR2: MGHRA, YSYEKL. The CDR3, as DNA: TGCGCCAGCAGCCAAGGTCTGGGGGCCAGGAGAGGCTACACCTTC. Encoded protein: CASSQGLGARRGYTF.

The genes are TRBV6-1 and TRBJ1-1; the match to TRBD1 covers 8 bases. The CDR3 consists of 12 residues. Germline values: CDR1 MNHNS, CDR2 SASEGT. V gave up 5 bases and J gave up 7 bases; unmatched junction bases: 3. The CDR3 nucleotides read TGTGCCAGCAGTCGACAGGGGAATGAAGCTTTCTTT. Translating it yields CASSRQGNEAFF.

This chain links TRBV4-2 with TRBJ1-2; the D gene is possibly TRBD1 (5 bases). The V and J ends lost 0 bases and 4 bases respectively, with 12 bases between them. The CDR3 is made up of 15 amino acids. CDR1 LGHNA and CDR2 YNFKEQ come from the germline V gene. The DNA of the CDR3 is TGTGCCAGCAGCCAAGACGAAGGGGTTGGCTATGGCTACACCTTC. It yields the protein CASSQDEGVGYGYTF.

The J gene is TRBJ2-3, the V gene TRBV27; unclear D gene. Germline lookup yields CDR1 MNHEY and CDR2 SMNVEV (reference sequence). The V end lost 8 bases, the J end lost 5 bases, and 11 bases lay between the germline ends. The CDR3 has 12 amino acids. CDR3 DNA sequence: TGTGCCAGCGGGCCCTTTAGAGATACGCAGTATTTT. Its translation is CASGPFRDTQYF.

The chain joins TRBV5-4 to TRBJ2-7, with 8 bases aligning to TRBD1. CDR3 length: 14 residues. V lost 4 bases and J lost 3; bases outside the gene matches: 6. CDR1 is SGHNT and CDR2 is YYREEE in the germline V gene (reference sequence). CDR3: CASSPGGINYEQYF. The DNA for the CDR3 is TGTGCCAGCAGCCCAGGGGGCATCAACTACGAGCAGTACTTC.

The chain joins TRBV30 to TRBJ2-7; D is undetermined. Germline CDR1 reads GTSNPN; CDR2 reads SVGIG (reference sequence). This CDR3 spans 13 amino acids. Trimming left V 0 bases short and J 2 bases short, with 8 bases between. In DNA, the CDR3 is TGTGCCTGGAGTGTTGGGATAACCTACGAGCAGTACTTC. This sequence encodes CAWSVGITYEQYF.

The genes are TRBV7-8 and TRBJ2-3; tentatively, D is TRBD1 (5 bases). Germline V gives CDR1 SGHVS, CDR2 FQNEAQ. V was cut by 6 bases and J by 1 base, with 11 bases left in between. CDR3 length: 14 amino acids. The DNA of the CDR3 is TGTGCCAGCAGAGGCAGGGCTGGCACAGATACGCAGTATTTT. Translated, it gives CASRGRAGTDTQYF. The complete variable domain, with remaining parts taken from reference TRBV7-8 and TRBJ2-3, reads GAGVSQSPRYKVAKRGQDVALRCDPISGHVSLFWYQQALGQGPEFLTYFQNEAQLDKSGLPSDRFFAERPEGSVSTLKIQRTQQEDSAVYLCASRGRAGTDTQYFGPGTRLTVL.

This chain connects TRBV7-8 to TRBJ2-7; 10 nucleotides match TRBD2. Trimming cost V 6 bases and J 4 bases; bases outside gene matches: 12. CDR1 is SGHVS and CDR2 is FQNEAQ in the germline V gene. The CDR3 consists of 16 residues. CDR3 sequence: CASSPLPAGGPYEQYF. DNA for the CDR3: TGTGCCAGCAGTCCCCTTCCAGCGGGAGGGCCTTACGAGCAGTACTTC. The complete variable domain, with remaining parts taken from reference TRBV7-8 and TRBJ2-7, reads GAGVSQSPRYKVAKRGQDVALRCDPISGHVSLFWYQQALGQGPEFLTYFQNEAQLDKSGLPSDRFFAERPEGSVSTLKIQRTQQEDSAVYLCASSPLPAGGPYEQYFGPGTRLTVT.

The V gene is TRBV6-1, the J gene TRBJ2-4; weak D call: TRBD2 (6 bases). In germline, CDR1 is MNHNS, CDR2 SASEGT. V lost 5 bases and J 8 bases, leaving 19 bases between the germline ends. There are 15 residues in the CDR3. This CDR3 is CASSRSGWREDIQYF. The CDR3 DNA is TGTGCCAGCAGTCGATCCGGGTGGAGGGAGGACATTCAGTACTTC.

In this sample, this clone turned up once. CDR3 residues: CASSSGGDSTEAFF. CDR3 sequence (DNA): TGTGCCAGCAGCTCCGGAGGGGACAGCACTGAAGCTTTCTTT. The chain recombines TRBV6-5 with TRBJ1-1; 7 bases are shared with TRBD1. V was pared by 6 bases and J by 4 bases, with 8 bases of the junction left unmatched. This CDR3 region has 14 residues. Germline CDR1 MNHEY, CDR2 SVGAGI.

The V call is TRBV19, the J call TRBJ1-5, with D possibly TRBD1 on 5 matching bases. Germline loops: CDR1 LNHDA, CDR2 SQIVND (reference sequence). V shed 9 bases and J shed 5 bases, with 17 bases lying between them. The CDR3 runs 14 residues. DNA of the CDR3: TGTGCCAGCACACTCGGGGGTATCTATCAGCCCCAGCATTTT. Its protein is CASTLGGIYQPQHF.

In this sample, this clone turned up a few times. This sequence joins TRBV2 and TRBJ1-1, with a tentative D call TRBD1 (6 bases). Trimming cost V 1 base and J 7 bases, with 13 bases left between them. Germline V CDR1 and CDR2: SNHLY, FYNNEI. The CDR3 is 14 amino acids. For the CDR3, the DNA is TGTGCCAGCAGTGAAGTGTCAGGGGCGTATGAAGCTTTCTTT. Protein product: CASSEVSGAYEAFF.